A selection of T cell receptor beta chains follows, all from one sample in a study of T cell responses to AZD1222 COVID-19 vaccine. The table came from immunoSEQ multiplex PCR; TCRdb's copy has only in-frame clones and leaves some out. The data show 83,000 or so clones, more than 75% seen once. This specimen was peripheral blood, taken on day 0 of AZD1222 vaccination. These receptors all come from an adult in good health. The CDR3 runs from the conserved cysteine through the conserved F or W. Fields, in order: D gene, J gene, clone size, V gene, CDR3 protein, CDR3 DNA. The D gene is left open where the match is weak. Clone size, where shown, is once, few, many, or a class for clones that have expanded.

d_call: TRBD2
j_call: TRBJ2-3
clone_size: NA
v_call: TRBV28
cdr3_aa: CASSGLAGNTQYF
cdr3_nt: TGTGCCAGCAGCGGACTAGCGGGGAATACGCAGTATTTT

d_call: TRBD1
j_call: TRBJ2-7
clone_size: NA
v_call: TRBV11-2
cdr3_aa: CASSFTGTGRSEQYF
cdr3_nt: TGTGCCAGCAGCTTTACCGGGACAGGGAGGTCCGAGCAGTACTTC

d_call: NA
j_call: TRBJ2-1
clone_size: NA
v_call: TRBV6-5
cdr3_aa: CASSYSGSSGNEQFF
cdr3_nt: TGTGCCAGCAGTTACTCGGGTAGTTCTGGGAATGAGCAGTTCTTC

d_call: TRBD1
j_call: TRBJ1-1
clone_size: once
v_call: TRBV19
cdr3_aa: CASSIVAGGNTEAFF
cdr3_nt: TGTGCCAGTAGTATTGTAGCAGGGGGCAACACTGAAGCTTTCTTT

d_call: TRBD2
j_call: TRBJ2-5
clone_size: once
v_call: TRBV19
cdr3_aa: CASSTLTSGREETQYF
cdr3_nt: TGTGCCAGTAGTACCCTGACTAGCGGGAGAGAAGAGACCCAGTACTTC

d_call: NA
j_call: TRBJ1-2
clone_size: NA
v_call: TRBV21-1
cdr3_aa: CASSPLLNYGYTF
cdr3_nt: TGTGCCAGCAGTCCTCTCCTTAACTATGGCTACACCTTC

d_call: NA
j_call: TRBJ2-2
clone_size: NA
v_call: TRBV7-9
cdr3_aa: CASRGGELFF
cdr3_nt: TGTGCCAGCAGGGGCGGGGAGCTGTTTTTT

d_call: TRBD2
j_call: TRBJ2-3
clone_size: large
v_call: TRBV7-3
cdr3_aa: CASARLAGGVDTQYF
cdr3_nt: TGTGCCAGCGCACGACTAGCGGGAGGGGTAGATACGCAGTATTTT

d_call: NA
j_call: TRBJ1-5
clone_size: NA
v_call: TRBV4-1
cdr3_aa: CASSDMFGGGVQPQHF
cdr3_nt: TGCGCCAGCAGCGATATGTTTGGGGGCGGTGTTCAGCCCCAGCATTTT

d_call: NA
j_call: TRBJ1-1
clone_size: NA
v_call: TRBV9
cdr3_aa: CASSKGQLVGTEAFF
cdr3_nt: TGTGCCAGCAGCAAGGGGCAGTTGGTAGGTACTGAAGCTTTCTTT

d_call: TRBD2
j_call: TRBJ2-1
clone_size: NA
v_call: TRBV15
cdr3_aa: CATSRLAGGGNEQFF
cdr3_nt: TGTGCCACCAGCAGACTAGCGGGAGGCGGTAATGAGCAGTTCTTC

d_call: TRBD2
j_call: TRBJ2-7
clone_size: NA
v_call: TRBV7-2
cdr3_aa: CASSATSGPSYEQYF
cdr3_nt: TGTGCCAGCAGCGCCACTAGCGGGCCCTCCTACGAGCAGTACTTC

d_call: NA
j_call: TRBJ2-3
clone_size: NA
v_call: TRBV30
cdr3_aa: CAWSPGTPADYTQYF
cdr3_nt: TGTGCCTGGAGTCCCGGGACACCTGCTGATTATACGCAGTATTTT

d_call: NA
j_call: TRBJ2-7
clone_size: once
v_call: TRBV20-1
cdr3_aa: CSARLGLALGF
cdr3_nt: TGCAGTGCTAGATTAGGGCTAGCGTTAGGGTTC

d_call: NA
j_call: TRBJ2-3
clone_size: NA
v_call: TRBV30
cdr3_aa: CAWKAPTDTQYF
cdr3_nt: TGTGCCTGGAAAGCGCCCACAGATACGCAGTATTTT

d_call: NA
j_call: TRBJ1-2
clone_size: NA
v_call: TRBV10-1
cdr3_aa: CASSDSKDGYTF
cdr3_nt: TGCGCCAGCAGTGATTCCAAGGATGGCTACACCTTC

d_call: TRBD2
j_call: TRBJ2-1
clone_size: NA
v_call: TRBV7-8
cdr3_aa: CASSLTRTSTQREFF
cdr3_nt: TGTGCCAGCAGCCTGACGAGGACTAGCACTCAGCGGGAGTTCTTC

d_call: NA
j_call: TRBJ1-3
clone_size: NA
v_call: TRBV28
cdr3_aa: CASSLWVAGRTGNTIYF
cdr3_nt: TGTGCCAGCAGTTTATGGGTGGCAGGGCGCACTGGAAACACCATATATTTT

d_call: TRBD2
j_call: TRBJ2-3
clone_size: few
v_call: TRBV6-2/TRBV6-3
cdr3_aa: CASSSTRRLAGTTDTQYF
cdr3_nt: TGTGCCAGCAGTTCCACACGTCGTCTAGCGGGTACCACAGATACGCAGTATTTT

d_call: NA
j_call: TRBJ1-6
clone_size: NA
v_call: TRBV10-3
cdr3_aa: CAISAASNTIASPLHF
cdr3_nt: TGTGCCATCAGTGCGGCCTCAAATACTATAGCTTCACCCCTCCACTTT

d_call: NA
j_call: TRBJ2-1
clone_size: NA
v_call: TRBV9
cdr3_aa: CASSVDSRYNEQFF
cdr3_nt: TGTGCCAGCAGCGTAGATAGCCGATACAATGAGCAGTTCTTC

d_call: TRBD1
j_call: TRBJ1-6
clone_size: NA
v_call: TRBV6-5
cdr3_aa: CASSTGVTRLHF
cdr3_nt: TGTGCCAGCAGTACAGGGGTTACCCGCCTCCACTTT

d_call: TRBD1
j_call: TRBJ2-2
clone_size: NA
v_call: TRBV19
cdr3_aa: CASSPWTGAANTGELFF
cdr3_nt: TGTGCCAGTAGTCCCTGGACAGGGGCCGCGAACACCGGGGAGCTGTTTTTT

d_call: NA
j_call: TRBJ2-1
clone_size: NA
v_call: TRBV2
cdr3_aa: CASSEEGGEQFF
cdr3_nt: TGTGCCAGCAGTGAAGAGGGGGGTGAGCAGTTCTTC

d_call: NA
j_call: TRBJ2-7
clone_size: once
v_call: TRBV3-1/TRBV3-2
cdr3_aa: CASSQQGGFGYEQYF
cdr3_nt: TGTGCCAGCAGCCAACAAGGAGGCTTTGGATACGAGCAGTACTTC

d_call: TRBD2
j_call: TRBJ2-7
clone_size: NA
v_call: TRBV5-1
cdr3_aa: CASSLVSGSYEQYF
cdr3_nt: TGCGCCAGCAGCTTGGTTAGCGGGAGCTACGAGCAGTACTTC

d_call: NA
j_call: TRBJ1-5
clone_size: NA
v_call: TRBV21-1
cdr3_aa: CASSKARDTGLNQPQHF
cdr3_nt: TGTGCCAGCAGCAAAGCGCGGGACACGGGTTTAAATCAGCCCCAGCATTTT

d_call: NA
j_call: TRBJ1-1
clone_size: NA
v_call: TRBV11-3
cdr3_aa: CASSLGNGAPNTEAFF
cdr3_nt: TGTGCCAGCAGCTTAGGAAACGGGGCCCCCAACACTGAAGCTTTCTTT

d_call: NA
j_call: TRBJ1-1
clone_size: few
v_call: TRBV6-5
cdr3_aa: CANGYPEAFF
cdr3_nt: TGTGCTAACGGTTACCCTGAAGCTTTCTTT

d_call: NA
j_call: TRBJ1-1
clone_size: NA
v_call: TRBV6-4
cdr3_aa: CASSEMGGTEAFF
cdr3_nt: TGTGCCAGCAGTGAGATGGGGGGAACTGAAGCTTTCTTT

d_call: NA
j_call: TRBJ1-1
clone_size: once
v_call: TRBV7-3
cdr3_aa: CASSPDGLNTEAFF
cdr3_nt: TGTGCCAGCAGCCCGGACGGATTGAACACTGAAGCTTTCTTT

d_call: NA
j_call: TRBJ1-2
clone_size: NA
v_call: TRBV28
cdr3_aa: CASSETRTDYGYTF
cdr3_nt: TGTGCCAGCAGCGAGACAAGGACGGACTATGGCTACACCTTC

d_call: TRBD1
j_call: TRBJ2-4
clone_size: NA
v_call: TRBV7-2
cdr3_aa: CASSLRRTGSVIQYF
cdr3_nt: TGTGCCAGCAGCTTAAGGCGGACAGGGAGTGTCATTCAGTACTTC

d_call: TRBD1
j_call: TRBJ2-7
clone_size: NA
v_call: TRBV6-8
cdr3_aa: CASSHPDRDLHEQYF
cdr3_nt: TGTGCCAGCAGCCACCCGGACAGGGATCTCCACGAGCAGTACTTC

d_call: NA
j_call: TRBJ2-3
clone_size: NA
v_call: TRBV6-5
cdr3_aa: CDRPGGNSTDTQYF
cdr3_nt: TGTGACAGGCCTGGGGGAAATAGCACAGATACGCAGTATTTT

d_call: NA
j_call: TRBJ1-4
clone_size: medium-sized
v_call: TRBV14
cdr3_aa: CASSQDPSWTRASIATNEKLFF
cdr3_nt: TGTGCCAGCAGCCAAGATCCGTCATGGACGCGAGCCTCAATAGCAACTAATGAAAAACTGTTTTTT

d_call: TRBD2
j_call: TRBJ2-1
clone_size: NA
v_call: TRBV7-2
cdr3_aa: CASSLRGTSGDEQFF
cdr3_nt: TGTGCCAGCAGCTTACGGGGGACTAGCGGCGATGAGCAGTTCTTC

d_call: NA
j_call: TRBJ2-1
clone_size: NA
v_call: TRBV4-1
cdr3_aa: CASSPDPGPRNEQFF
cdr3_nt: TGCGCCAGCAGCCCAGACCCCGGGCCGAGGAATGAGCAGTTCTTC

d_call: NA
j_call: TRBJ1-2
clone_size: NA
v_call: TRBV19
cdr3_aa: CASSTRDNYGYTF
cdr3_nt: TGTGCCAGTAGTACCCGGGACAACTATGGCTACACCTTC

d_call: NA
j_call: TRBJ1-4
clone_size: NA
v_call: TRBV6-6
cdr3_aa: CASRGGEKLFF
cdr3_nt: TGTGCCAGCAGGGGTGGGGAAAAACTGTTTTTT

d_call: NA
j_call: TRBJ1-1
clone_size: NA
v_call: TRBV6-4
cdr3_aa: CASSDSDRNTEAFF
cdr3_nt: TGTGCCAGCAGTGACTCGGACAGGAACACTGAAGCTTTCTTT

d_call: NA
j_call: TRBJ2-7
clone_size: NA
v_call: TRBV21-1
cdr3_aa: CASSKIGGATYEQYF
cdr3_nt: TGTGCCAGCAGCAAAATCGGCGGAGCGACCTACGAGCAGTACTTC

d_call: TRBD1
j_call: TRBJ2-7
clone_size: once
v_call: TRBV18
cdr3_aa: CASSPGQGVGEQYF
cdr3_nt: TGTGCCAGCTCCCCCGGACAGGGGGTGGGCGAGCAGTACTTC

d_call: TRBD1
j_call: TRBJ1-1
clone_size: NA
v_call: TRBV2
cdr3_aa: CASSEERTGEAFF
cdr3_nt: TGTGCCAGCAGTGAAGAGAGGACAGGGGAAGCTTTCTTT

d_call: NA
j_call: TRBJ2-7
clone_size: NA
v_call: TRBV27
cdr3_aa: CASSFLFVPNLSEQYF
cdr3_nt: TGTGCCAGCAGTTTCCTCTTTGTCCCGAACCTCTCCGAGCAGTACTTC

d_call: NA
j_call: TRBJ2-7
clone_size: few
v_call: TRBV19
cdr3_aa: CASSPIPAYYEQYF
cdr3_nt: TGTGCCAGTAGCCCAATCCCCGCATACTACGAGCAGTACTTC

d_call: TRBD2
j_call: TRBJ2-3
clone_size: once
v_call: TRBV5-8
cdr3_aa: CASSSSTSGGGPTDTQYF
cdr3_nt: TGTGCCAGCAGCTCATCGACTAGCGGAGGGGGGCCCACAGATACGCAGTATTTT

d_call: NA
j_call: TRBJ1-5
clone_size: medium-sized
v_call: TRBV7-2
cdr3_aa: CASNEGLRPNQPQHF
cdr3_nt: TGTGCCAGCAACGAGGGACTGCGACCCAATCAGCCCCAGCATTTT

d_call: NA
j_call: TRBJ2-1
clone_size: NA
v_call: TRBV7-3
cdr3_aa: CASSLISGTDEQFF
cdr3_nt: TGTGCCAGCAGCTTAATTTCTGGTACGGATGAGCAGTTCTTC

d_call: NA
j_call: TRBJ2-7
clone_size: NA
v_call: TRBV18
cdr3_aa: CASSPKGDEQYF
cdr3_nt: TGTGCCAGCTCACCTAAGGGGGACGAGCAGTACTTC

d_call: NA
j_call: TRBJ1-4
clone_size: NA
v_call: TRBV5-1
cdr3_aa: CASSLGTVNEKLFF
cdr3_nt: TGCGCCAGCAGCTTGGGGACGGTTAATGAAAAACTGTTTTTT

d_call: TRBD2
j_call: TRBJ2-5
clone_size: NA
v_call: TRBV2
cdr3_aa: CASNGGGQETQYF
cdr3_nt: TGTGCCAGCAATGGCGGGGGCCAAGAGACCCAGTACTTC

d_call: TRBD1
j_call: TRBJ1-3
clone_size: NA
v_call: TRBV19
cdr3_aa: CASSIPRTGILSGNTIYF
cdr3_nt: TGTGCCAGTAGTATCCCGCGGACAGGAATTCTCTCTGGAAACACCATATATTTT